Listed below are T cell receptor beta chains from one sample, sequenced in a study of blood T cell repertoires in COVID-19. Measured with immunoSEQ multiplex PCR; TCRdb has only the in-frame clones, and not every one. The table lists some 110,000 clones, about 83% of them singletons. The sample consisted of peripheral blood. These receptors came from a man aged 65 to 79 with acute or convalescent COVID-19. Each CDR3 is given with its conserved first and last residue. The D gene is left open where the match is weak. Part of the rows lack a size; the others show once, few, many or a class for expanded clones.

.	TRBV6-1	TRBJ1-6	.	CASSEAQGRESPLHF	TGTGCCAGCAGTGAAGCTCAGGGTAGGGAATCACCCCTCCACTTT
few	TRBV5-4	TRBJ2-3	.	CASSYADTQYF	TGTGCCAGCAGCTACGCGGATACGCAGTATTTT
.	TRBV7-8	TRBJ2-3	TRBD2	CASSEGTSGGLTDTQYF	TGTGCCAGCAGCGAAGGGACTAGCGGGGGACTCACAGATACGCAGTATTTT
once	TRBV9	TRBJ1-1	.	CASSPYEDIGTEAFF	TGTGCCAGCAGCCCATATGAGGACATAGGCACTGAAGCTTTCTTT
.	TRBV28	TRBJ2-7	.	CASSLTGHEQYF	TGTGCCAGCAGTCTAACAGGGCACGAGCAGTACTTC
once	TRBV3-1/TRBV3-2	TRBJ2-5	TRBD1	CASSERRTGGETQYF	TGTGCCAGCAGCGAACGAAGAACAGGGGGAGAGACCCAGTACTTC
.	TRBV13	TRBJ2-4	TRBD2	CASSLGLTSGVNIQYF	TGTGCCAGCAGCTTAGGCCTAACTAGCGGGGTAAACATTCAGTACTTC
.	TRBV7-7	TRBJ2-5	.	CASSLRTTQETQYF	TGTGCCAGCAGCTTAAGGACTACGCAAGAGACCCAGTACTTC
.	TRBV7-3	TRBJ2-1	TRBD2	CASSSRLAGNHNEQFF	TGTGCCAGCAGCTCCCGACTAGCGGGGAATCACAATGAGCAGTTCTTC
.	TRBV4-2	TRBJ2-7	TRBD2	CASSHPTSGEQYF	TGTGCCAGCAGCCATCCTACTAGCGGGGAGCAGTACTTC
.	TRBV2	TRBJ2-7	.	CASGDFGEQYF	TGTGCCAGCGGGGACTTCGGCGAGCAGTACTTC
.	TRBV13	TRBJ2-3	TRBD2	CASSLELAGSDGADTQYF	TGTGCCAGCAGCTTAGAACTAGCGGGGTCGGATGGCGCAGATACGCAGTATTTT
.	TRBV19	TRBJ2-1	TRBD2	CASSLFGGGRYNEQFF	TGTGCCAGTAGCCTCTTCGGGGGGGGGCGATACAATGAGCAGTTCTTC
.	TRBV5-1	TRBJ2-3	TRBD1	CASSLSYRGHSTDTQYF	TGCGCCAGCAGCTTGTCCTACAGGGGCCATAGCACAGATACGCAGTATTTT
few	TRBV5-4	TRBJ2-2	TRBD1	CASSLSTGVNTGELFF	TGTGCCAGCAGCTTGTCGACAGGGGTAAACACCGGGGAGCTGTTTTTT
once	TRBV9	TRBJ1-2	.	CASSVGYRRGGYTF	TGTGCCAGCAGCGTAGGCTACAGGCGCGGCGGCTACACCTTC
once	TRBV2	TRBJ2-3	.	CASSESGLSTDTQYF	TGTGCCAGCAGTGAATCAGGTTTGAGCACAGATACGCAGTATTTT
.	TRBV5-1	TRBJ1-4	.	CASRTQGNNEKLFF	TGCGCCAGCAGAACACAGGGAAATAATGAAAAACTGTTTTTT
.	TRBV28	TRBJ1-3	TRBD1	CATDRGYSGNTIYF	TGTGCCACAGACAGGGGGTACTCTGGAAACACCATATATTTT
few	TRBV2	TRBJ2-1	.	CASSLLSSYNEQFF	TGTGCCAGCAGCCTACTAAGCTCCTACAATGAGCAGTTCTTC
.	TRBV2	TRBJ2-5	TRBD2	CASVFSGGEETQYF	TGTGCCAGCGTCTTCAGCGGGGGGGAGGAGACCCAGTACTTC
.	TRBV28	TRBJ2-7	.	CAFASASSYEQYF	TGTGCCTTCGCTTCTGCGAGCTCCTACGAGCAGTACTTC
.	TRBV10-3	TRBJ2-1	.	CAITTARGIGEQFF	TGTGCCATCACCACCGCTCGGGGGATTGGTGAGCAGTTCTTC
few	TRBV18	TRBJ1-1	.	CASSPNQGTEAFF	TGTGCCAGCTCACCAAATCAGGGTACTGAAGCTTTCTTT
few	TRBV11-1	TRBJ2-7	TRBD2	CASSPIQGLAAYEQYF	TGTGCCAGCAGCCCAATCCAGGGACTAGCGGCCTACGAGCAGTACTTC
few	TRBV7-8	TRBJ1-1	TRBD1	CASSTRDRRIEAFF	TGTGCCAGCAGCACTCGGGACAGAAGGATTGAAGCTTTCTTT
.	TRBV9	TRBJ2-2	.	CASSVGVGLYTRGTGELFF	TGTGCCAGCAGCGTAGGCGTTGGGCTCTATACAAGGGGGACCGGGGAGCTGTTTTTT
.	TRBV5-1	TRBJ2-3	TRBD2	CASSLKPTSGGTTDTQYF	TGCGCCAGCAGCTTGAAGCCAACTAGCGGGGGAACCACAGATACGCAGTATTTT
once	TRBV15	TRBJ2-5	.	CATSRVRRGGGGLWETQYF	TGTGCCACCAGCAGAGTAAGGAGGGGGGGAGGAGGTTTGTGGGAGACCCAGTACTTC
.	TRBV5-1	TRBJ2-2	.	CASSLTGSTGELFF	TGCGCCAGCAGCTTGACAGGGAGCACCGGGGAGCTGTTTTTT
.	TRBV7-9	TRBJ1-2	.	CASSLFGDNYGYTF	TGTGCCAGCAGCTTATTCGGGGATAACTATGGCTACACCTTC
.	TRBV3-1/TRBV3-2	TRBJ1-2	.	CASSQDLRGRGYTF	TGTGCCAGCAGCCAAGATCTTCGAGGCCGTGGCTACACCTTC
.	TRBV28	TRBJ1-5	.	CASSSTPQGFGNQPQHF	TGTGCCAGCAGTTCAACCCCGCAGGGGTTTGGCAATCAGCCCCAGCATTTT
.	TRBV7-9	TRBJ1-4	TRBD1	CASRTGSTNEKLFF	TGTGCCAGCAGGACAGGGTCGACTAATGAAAAACTGTTTTTT
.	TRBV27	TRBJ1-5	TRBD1	CASSLRDSNQPQHF	TGTGCCAGCAGTTTAAGGGACAGTAATCAGCCCCAGCATTTT
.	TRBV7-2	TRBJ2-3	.	CASRNRAADTQYF	TGTGCCAGCCGAAACAGGGCTGCAGATACGCAGTATTTT
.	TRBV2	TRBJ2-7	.	CASRPGSTIYEQYF	TGTGCCAGCAGGCCTGGATCAACTATTTACGAGCAGTACTTC
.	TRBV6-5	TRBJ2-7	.	CASRTVNSYEQYF	TGTGCCAGCAGGACAGTGAACTCCTACGAGCAGTACTTC
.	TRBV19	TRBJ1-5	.	CASSTDNSNQPQHF	TGTGCCAGTAGTACGGACAATAGCAATCAGCCCCAGCATTTT
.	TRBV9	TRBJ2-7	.	CASSVDWGGEQYF	TGTGCCAGCAGCGTAGACTGGGGCGGCGAGCAGTACTTC
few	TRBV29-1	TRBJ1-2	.	CSASDSNYGYTF	TGCAGCGCCTCGGACAGTAACTATGGCTACACCTTC